One and the same sample provided the 10 T cell receptor beta chains below, sequenced in a study of CD8+CD57+ T cells in acquired aplastic anemia. By flow cytometry, patients selected for sequencing had shown an expansion of CD8+CD57+ cells. Genomic DNA provided the template from which TCR beta VDJ and CDR3 profiles were obtained. TCRdb ran MiXCR on the reads and lists one entry per CDR3 protein. The data contain under 200,000 distinct CDR3 sequences, 71% of them singletons. Sequenced sample: sorted CD4+, CD8+, or CD8+CD57+ T cells (not recorded which) from PBMCs. These receptors came from a human donor with aplastic anemia.

The chain carries TRBV25-1 and TRBJ2-6; 14 positions match TRBD2. CDR3 length: 17 residues. V was pared by 6 bases and J by 3 bases, with 4 bases of the junction left unmatched. Germline values: CDR1 MGHDK, CDR2 SYGVNS. The CDR3 DNA reads TGTGCCAGCAGCTCCGGACTAGCGGGGGGTGGGGCCAACGTCCTGACTTTC. Protein product: CASSSGLAGGGANVLTF.

The chain uses TRBV7-9 and TRBJ2-7; weak D call: TRBD2 (6 bases). The CDR3 runs 15 residues. V was trimmed by 4 bases and J by 3 bases, leaving 16 bases between them. CDR1 and CDR2 from the germline V gene are SEHNR and FQNEAQ (reference sequence). CDR3 DNA: TGTGCCAGCAGCTCTCGGGACTGGGGGGTCTACGAGCAGTACTTC. The encoded protein is CASSSRDWGVYEQYF. Full variable domain (rest looked up from reference TRBV7-9 and TRBJ2-7): DTGVSQNPRHKITKRGQNVTFRCDPISEHNRLYWYRQTLGQGPEFLTYFQNEAQLEKSRLLSDRFSAERPKGSFSTLEIQRTEQGDSAMYLCASSSRDWGVYEQYFGPGTRLTVT.

V usage is TRBV7-9 and J usage is TRBJ2-5; D is uncertain. Deletions cut 4 bases from V and 6 bases from J, with 9 bases between. Per germline, CDR1 SEHNR and CDR2 FQNEAQ (reference sequence). The CDR3 spans 12 residues. For the CDR3, the DNA is TGTGCCAGCAGCTCCAATCTACAGACCCAGTACTTC. This translates into CASSSNLQTQYF.

The rearrangement joins TRBV19 to TRBJ2-1; D possibly corresponds to TRBD2 (5 bases). The CDR3 extends over 16 amino acids. CDR1 is LNHDA, CDR2 SQIVND, per germline (reference sequence). V lost 0 bases, J lost 2 bases, and 11 bases lay in between. CDR3 sequence: CASSIDGLTTYNEQFF. The CDR3 nucleotides are TGTGCCAGTAGTATAGACGGACTGACTACCTACAATGAGCAGTTCTTC.

The chain is built from TRBV24-1 and TRBJ2-7, with TRBD1 matching 7 bases. Germline-derived CDR1 and CDR2 are KGHDR and SFDVKD. This CDR3 is built from 15 residues. The V segment lost 5 bases and the J segment 4 bases; nucleotides outside the gene matches: 10. CDR3 DNA: TGTGCCACCAGTGGGAACCGGGACAGCCCTTACGAGCAGTACTTC. Translated, it gives CATSGNRDSPYEQYF.

The V gene is TRBV7-9, the J gene TRBJ2-3; 9 bases match TRBD2. This CDR3 contains 16 residues. CDR1 and CDR2 (germline): SEHNR, FQNEAQ (reference sequence). V trimming: 8 bases; J trimming: 2 bases; junction bases outside the gene matches: 11. As DNA, the CDR3 is TGTGCCAGCGCCCCATCGGCGGGGGGGGACACAGATACGCAGTATTTT. It specifies CASAPSAGGDTDTQYF.

With regard to this clonotype: The junction differs from germline at one of its ends, possibly a read error. The V call is TRBV10-1, the J call TRBJ1-6, with 7 nucleotides matching TRBD1. CDR3 length: 14 residues. Germline V gene data show CDR1 as WNHNN and CDR2 as SYGVQD (reference sequence). CDR3 nucleotides: TGCGCCAGCAGCTTCGACAGGGACAGTACAATCCTCTACTTT. Protein: CASSFDRDSTILYF.

This clonotype has a single count. The chain combines TRBV19 with TRBJ1-1, with 7 bases matching TRBD1. Germline V CDR1 and CDR2: LNHDA, SQIVND (reference sequence). V shed 1 base and J 3 bases; nucleotides not matched to a gene: 2. The CDR3 is made up of 14 amino acids. CDR3 in DNA: TGTGCCAGTAGTATAGCGGGACAGCACACTGAAGCTTTCTTT. It translates to CASSIAGQHTEAFF.

The V call is TRBV7-9, the J call TRBJ2-1; TRBD1 might be the D (7 bases). Trimming left V 3 bases short and J 8 bases short, with 14 bases between. The CDR3 has 14 residues. CDR1 and CDR2 from the germline V gene are SEHNR and FQNEAQ (reference sequence). The CDR3, as DNA: TGTGCCAGCAGCTTCTCGACAGGGACTGATGAGCAGTTCTTC. The encoded protein is CASSFSTGTDEQFF. The variable domain in full, completed from reference TRBV7-9 and TRBJ2-1, reads DTGVSQNPRHKITKRGQNVTFRCDPISEHNRLYWYRQTLGQGPEFLTYFQNEAQLEKSRLLSDRFSAERPKGSFSTLEIQRTEQGDSAMYLCASSFSTGTDEQFFGPGTRLTVL.

The gene calls are TRBV10-3 and TRBJ1-6, with 7 nucleotides matching TRBD1. CDR1 and CDR2 (germline): ENHRY, SYGVKD. The CDR3 loop spans 14 amino acids. V trimming: 7 bases; J trimming: 6 bases; junction bases outside the gene matches: 6. Here the CDR3 DNA reads TGTGCCATCAAGGGGGACAGCGGTAATTCACCCCTCCACTTT. Residues: CAIKGDSGNSPLHF.